This T cell receptor (beta chain) is from a study of Graves' ophthalmopathy and Graves' hyperthyroidism (dated by TCRdb to between 2017 and 2018). As for the study more broadly: Peripheral blood was collected before any treatment was given, at the time of initial diagnosis. Following sampling, methimazole starting at 30 mg daily was administered to hyperthyroidism patients, and high-dose intravenous methylprednisolone was administered to ophthalmopathy patients. To explore V-J signatures that separate ophthalmopathy from hyperthyroidism, a discovery set of about a hundred patients was enrolled, consisting of about 41 with ophthalmopathy and some 59 with stable hyperthyroidism. In six hyperthyroidism patients, T-cell repertoires of thyroid tissue and blood were compared. An independent validation cohort comprised some 19 hyperthyroidism patients and roughly 15 patients who later progressed from hyperthyroidism to ophthalmopathy. The study used signatures of the TCR beta repertoire to tell Graves' ophthalmopathy apart from Graves' hyperthyroidism and to predict which patients would progress to ophthalmopathy. In total, over 130 blood samples were TCR-sequenced: fewer than 50 ophthalmopathy, under 80 hyperthyroidism and some 17 hyperthyroidism-to-ophthalmopathy patients.

TCR beta CDR3 regions were amplified from RNA transcripts for repertoire sequencing. A first-round RT-PCR used HTBI primers with the Qiagen OneStep RT-PCR kit, followed by a second-round multiplex PCR, size selection and purification. Libraries were sequenced on an Illumina HiSeq2000 using paired-end 100 bp reads. The study's own analysis went as follows. Reads were processed with SOAPnuke, discarding reads with adapters, uncalled bases, mean Phred below 15, or no exact constant-primer or identifier match. COPE v1.2.5 was used to merge high-quality paired reads. Clonotypes were defined as unique nucleotide sequences and were aligned to IMGT TRB V, D and J references using MiTCR v1.1. Only V-J combinations with frequency above 0.0001 were analysed, covering approximately 99% of repertoires. For each V-J combination, a TCR clonal expansion and chaos score was defined as F50 clonal expansion divided by the chaos observed in the TCRdist matrix. Welch's t-statistics and random forest were used to reduce features to 13 V-J combinations, which were fed into a naive Bayes classifier. The Morisita-Horn index was used to measure how similar the thyroid and blood repertoires were. TCRdb redid the processing of the public reads, applying fastp at Q25 and MiXCR, and retained in-frame beta chains. One record per CDR3 amino acid sequence lists the most common genes and DNA. TCRdb's processing, not the study's, gives the V and J calls here. In all, the sample holds 200,000 to 300,000 distinct CDR3 sequences, and approximately 42% of those were seen once. In total, the top ten clones hold around half of the sample.

Germline trimming amounts to 3 bases on V and 3 bases on J, with 12 as the count of junction bases outside the gene matches. The CDR3 runs 19 amino acids, cysteine and phenylalanine included. The only DNA kept is the CDR3, 57 bases in frame from the first base. CDR1 and CDR2 are drawn from the germline V gene: SGDLS, YYNGEE. Ophthalmopathy patients had moderately to severely active disease, Clinical Activity Score of at least 3, NOSPECS grade of at least 4, and disease duration under 3 months. Patients with other autoimmune diseases, uncontrolled infections, pregnancy or lactation were excluded from the study. Clinical symptoms, serum thyroxine, TRAb, thyroid ultrasound and orbital computed tomography formed the basis of the diagnosis. Ficoll-Paque density gradient centrifugation was used to isolate PBMCs from around 10 ml of fresh peripheral blood. Total RNA was extracted with Trizol reagent and quality-checked on an Agilent 2100 Bioanalyzer.

This clonotype showed up just once. Its antigen specificity is not known. It has no much larger one-base neighbor in the sample; base qualities were not kept. A read on its own is weak evidence. Overall results and qualifications from the work: Among expanded thyroid clonotypes with frequency above 0.001, most also showed up in blood, which suggests that blood repertoires may reflect the thyroid immune response. In validation, the model predicted ophthalmopathy progression with less than 71% sensitivity and roughly 72% specificity; around twelve predicted patients were CT-confirmed with GO in a median of around 6 months. Sample size was not predetermined statistically, and investigators were not blinded to group allocation. Ophthalmopathy was separated from stable hyperthyroidism by the 13-signature model with 87.88% sensitivity and just under 84% specificity in cross-validation and with 80%/75% in the test set.

The TCR sequence derives from an adult man with Graves' ophthalmopathy. The sequenced sample consisted of peripheral blood. The chain links TRBV9 with TRBJ1-4; TRBD1 fits 12 bases in the junction. The nucleotide sequence reads as follows: TGTGCCAGCAGCGCCCACCCCGGGACAGGGGGCGCGGCTAATGAAAAACTGTTTTTT. Translated, it reads CASSAHPGTGGAANEKLFF.